The 27 T cell receptor beta chains below come from one sample, sequenced in a study of OX40 agonist ivuxolimab in advanced cancers. Using immunoSEQ multiplex PCR, the repertoire was profiled, and TCRdb retains in-frame clones only, with some absent. There are about 21,000 clones in the sample; 87% occur only once, and around 16% lies in the top ten. Here the sequenced sample was CD4+ or CD8+ T cells sorted from blood, taken in a trial of the OX40 agonist ivuxolimab. The receptors derive from an adult with an advanced solid tumor such as melanoma, head and neck, liver or kidney cancer.

The chain uses TRBV7-9 and TRBJ1-1, with TRBD1 as a possible D gene (5 bases). This CDR3 spans 15 amino acids. V was pared by 5 bases and J by 2 bases, with 15 bases between. CDR1 and CDR2 from the germline V gene are SEHNR and FQNEAQ (reference sequence). The CDR3 region has the DNA TGTGCCAGCAGCCCCAGAGGGGAGATTAACACTGAAGCTTTCTTT. Its protein is CASSPRGEINTEAFF.

The chain links TRBV6-6 to TRBJ1-5, with D possibly being TRBD1 (6 bases). The germline gives CDR1 MNHNY, CDR2 SVGAGI (reference sequence). V lost 10 bases and J 0 bases, leaving 10 bases between the germline ends. CDR3 length: 13 residues. The CDR3 DNA is TGTGCCATCCAGGGGAATAGCAATCAGCCCCAGCATTTT. Protein product: CAIQGNSNQPQHF.

The J gene is TRBJ2-7, the V gene TRBV7-2, with D perhaps given as TRBD1 or TRBD2 (5 bases each). The germline V gene encodes CDR1 SGHTA and CDR2 FQGNSA. The CDR3 sequence is 14 residues long. V was clipped by 4 bases and J by 2 bases, with 12 bases between them. The CDR3 protein is CASSSSWDPYEQYF. The CDR3 DNA reads TGTGCCAGCAGCTCTTCGTGGGACCCCTACGAGCAGTACTTC.

The chain is built from TRBV7-7 and TRBJ2-7; TRBD1 matches at 8 bases. The CDR3 has 14 residues. Trimming took 5 bases from V and 6 from J; bases not matched to a gene: 9. Germline V gene data show CDR1 as SSHAT and CDR2 as FNYEAQ (reference sequence). As DNA, the CDR3 is TGTGCCAGCAGCGAGGACAGGGATAATAGCGAGCAGTACTTC. Translation: CASSEDRDNSEQYF.

The genes are TRBV4-1 and TRBJ1-5; D remains unclear. V dropped 2 bases and J dropped 0 bases, with 8 bases sitting between them. Germline CDR1 reads MGHRA; CDR2 reads YSYEKL. CDR3 length: 15 residues. The CDR3 loop is CASSQMDYSNQPQHF. The CDR3 DNA is TGCGCCAGCAGCCAAATGGATTATAGCAATCAGCCCCAGCATTTT.

This rearrangement joins TRBV5-1 to TRBJ2-3, with 12 bases lining up with TRBD2. V gave up 4 bases and J gave up 5 bases; unmatched junction bases: 8. CDR1 and CDR2 (germline): SGHRS, YFSETQ. CDR3 length: 16 amino acids. CDR3 in amino acids: CASSPGTSGFGDTQYF. DNA for the CDR3: TGCGCCAGCAGCCCCGGGACTAGCGGGTTCGGAGATACGCAGTATTTT.

A few counts support this clone. The chain couples TRBV30 to TRBJ1-2, with D unclear. The CDR3 covers 12 residues. The germline CDR1 and CDR2 sequences are GTSNPN and SVGIG (reference sequence). V lost 0 bases to trimming and J lost 3 bases, with 5 bases between them. CDR3 in DNA: TGTGCCTGGAGTGTAGGGTACTATGGCTACACCTTC. Translated: CAWSVGYYGYTF.

The rearrangement joins TRBV19 to TRBJ2-3, with TRBD1 matching 7 bases. With 1 base clipped from V and 4 bases from J, the junction kept 8 bases outside the gene matches. This CDR3 comprises 16 residues. Per the germline V gene, CDR1 is LNHDA and CDR2 is SQIVND (reference sequence). CDR3 residues: CASSIGQGIYPDTQYF. Here the CDR3 DNA reads TGTGCCAGTAGTATAGGACAGGGAATATATCCAGATACGCAGTATTTT. Using reference TRBV19 and TRBJ2-3 for the parts outside the CDR3, the full variable domain is DGGITQSPKYLFRKEGQNVTLSCEQNLNHDAMYWYRQDPGQGLRLIYYSQIVNDFQKGDIAEGYSVSREKKESFPLTVTSAQKNPTAFYLCASSIGQGIYPDTQYFGPGTRLTVL.

In regard to this clone: The germline gene is not matched at one end of the junction; a read error may be the cause. The chain couples TRBV7-7 to TRBJ2-5; D may be TRBD2 (6 bases). The CDR3 spans 14 residues. Germline V CDR1 and CDR2: SSHAT, FNYEAQ (reference sequence). CDR3 DNA sequence: TGTGCTAGCAGCTTTGGCGGGGTCGGGGAGACCCAGTACTTC. Protein: CASSFGGVGETQYF.

The chain carries TRBV19 and TRBJ1-1; D may be TRBD1 (6 bases). Between the trimmed V and J ends, which lost 6 bases and 2 bases, there was a span of 19 bases. This CDR3 spans 16 amino acids. CDR1 and CDR2 from the germline V gene are LNHDA and SQIVND (reference sequence). CDR3 region: CASSPSRRGINTEAFF. The CDR3 DNA follows: TGTGCCAGTAGCCCCTCGCGGAGGGGGATAAACACTGAAGCTTTCTTT.

The chain carries TRBV7-9 and TRBJ2-2; 12 bases are a match to TRBD2. The CDR3 covers 15 residues. The germline V gene has CDR1 SEHNR and CDR2 FQNEAQ (reference sequence). The J segment lost 5 bases and the V segment lost 5 bases, leaving 3 bases of the junction unmatched. The CDR3 loop reads CASSPTSGGTGELFF. The CDR3 DNA reads TGTGCCAGCAGCCCAACTAGCGGGGGGACCGGGGAGCTGTTTTTT.

The chain carries TRBV6-5 and TRBJ2-5, with TRBD1 matching over 7 bases. The CDR3 loop spans 15 amino acids. Germline CDR1 reads MNHEY; CDR2 reads SVGAGI. The V and J ends lost 1 base and 3 bases, in that order; junction bases with no gene match: 5. The chain's CDR3 is CASSYLRTGKETQYF. The CDR3 nucleotides read TGTGCCAGCAGTTACTTAAGGACAGGTAAAGAGACCCAGTACTTC.

This clone was observed once. This chain links TRBV5-8 with TRBJ2-7, with 8 bases aligning to TRBD2. CDR3 length equals 15 residues. Germline CDR1 reads SGHTS; CDR2 reads YDEGEE. The V and J ends lost 0 bases and 5 bases, in that order; junction bases with no gene match: 7. The CDR3 sequence is CASSLAGGGLNEQYF. CDR3 DNA sequence: TGTGCCAGCAGCTTGGCGGGGGGGGGCTTGAACGAGCAGTACTTC.

As to this clone: The sample has other DNA sequences that encode this CDR3 too. J is TRBJ2-2 and V is TRBV30; D uncertain. Trimming removed 5 bases from V and 3 bases from J, with 13 bases in between. Germline V CDR1 and CDR2: GTSNPN, SVGIG (reference sequence). The CDR3 loop spans 14 amino acids. The CDR3 DNA is TGTGCCTGGCTATATAGGGTGGACACCGGGGAGCTGTTTTTT. This translates into CAWLYRVDTGELFF.

A remark on this clone: Other DNA sequences within the sample encode an identical CDR3. V usage is TRBV4-2 and J usage is TRBJ1-1, with 7 positions matching TRBD1. V lost 4 bases, J lost 1 base, and 18 bases stayed unmatched. The CDR3 runs 19 residues. Looked up from germline, CDR1 is LGHNA and CDR2 is YNFKEQ. CDR3 in DNA: TGTGCCAGCAGCCTGCGTATCGGAGGGGGCATACAACAGAACACTGAAGCTTTCTTT. Amino acids: CASSLRIGGGIQQNTEAFF.

The V call is TRBV7-8, the J call TRBJ2-2; D is possibly TRBD1 or TRBD2 (5 bases each). In germline, CDR1 is SGHVS, CDR2 FQNEAQ. Trimming took 3 bases from V and 1 from J, leaving 9 bases between them. CDR3 length equals 15 residues. The CDR3 DNA reads TGTGCCAGCAGCTTCGAGGGGCAGAACACCGGGGAGCTGTTTTTT. Its protein is CASSFEGQNTGELFF.

This clone was counted a single time. The chain couples TRBV27 to TRBJ2-7, with a possible D match to TRBD1 (6 bases). The V gene's germline CDR1 is MNHEY and CDR2 SMNVEV (reference sequence). Trimming shortened V by 3 bases and J by 7 bases, and 10 bases separated the two germline ends. The CDR3 runs 12 residues. Here the CDR3 reads CASSFQGMEQYF. For the CDR3, the DNA is TGTGCCAGCAGTTTCCAGGGGATGGAGCAGTACTTC.

This chain links TRBV4-3 with TRBJ2-5; D gene unclear. Trimming shortened V by 0 bases and J by 5 bases, and 7 bases separated the two germline ends. The CDR3 sequence is 13 residues long. From germline, CDR1 is LGHNA and CDR2 YSLEER. CDR3 DNA: TGCGCCAGCAGCCAAGATTTTGAGGAGACCCAGTACTTC. Translation gives CASSQDFEETQYF.

The V gene is TRBV30, the J gene TRBJ1-6, with a possible D match to TRBD1 (5 bases). Per germline, CDR1 GTSNPN and CDR2 SVGIG (reference sequence). The V gene lost 1 base and the J gene lost 7 bases, with 11 bases spanning the gap. The CDR3 contains 14 residues. The CDR3: CAWSGDGENSPLHF. In DNA form, the CDR3 reads TGTGCCTGGAGTGGGGACGGTGAGAATTCACCCCTCCACTTT.

The chain couples TRBV6-5 to TRBJ2-1; 9 nucleotides match TRBD2. J gave up 3 bases and V 4 bases, and 4 bases lay outside the gene matches. The CDR3 is 15 amino acids. The V gene's germline CDR1 is MNHEY and CDR2 SVGAGI. CDR3: CASSFSGSYYNEQFF. DNA for the CDR3: TGTGCCAGCAGTTTTAGCGGGAGTTACTACAATGAGCAGTTCTTC.

The chain has TRBV9 and TRBJ1-3; the D gene is possibly TRBD1 (6 bases). From germline, CDR1 is SGDLS and CDR2 YYNGEE. The V gene lost 6 bases and the J gene lost 4 bases, with 14 bases spanning the gap. The CDR3 loop spans 14 amino acids. DNA for the CDR3: TGTGCCAGCACCTCGGGGGGCGCCGGAAACACCATATATTTT. It encodes CASTSGGAGNTIYF.

V usage is TRBV27 and J usage is TRBJ2-7; D could derive from TRBD1 or TRBD2 (7 bases each). Between the trimmed V and J ends, which lost 8 bases and 5 bases, there was a span of 19 bases. Germline V gene data show CDR1 as MNHEY and CDR2 as SMNVEV (reference sequence). The CDR3 runs to 14 residues. The DNA for the CDR3 is TGTGCCAGCTCAGAGAGGGAGGGGGCTGACGAGCAGTACTTC. Translating it yields CASSEREGADEQYF.

This clone counts as medium-sized. The gene calls are TRBV9 and TRBJ1-1; TRBD1 is a possible D gene (6 bases). This CDR3 comprises 17 residues. Germline assignment: CDR1 SGDLS and CDR2 YYNGEE. V dropped 4 bases and J dropped 9 bases, with 28 bases sitting between them. The CDR3 loop reads CASSRSTLAGTISKAFF. The CDR3, as DNA: TGTGCCAGCAGCCGTAGTACCCTGGCCGGGACAATTAGTAAAGCTTTCTTT.

This clone is termed medium-sized. This chain links TRBV7-9 with TRBJ2-7; the match to TRBD2 covers 7 bases. Germline V gene data show CDR1 as SEHNR and CDR2 as FQNEAQ (reference sequence). This CDR3 is built from 12 residues. J gave up 9 bases and V 6 bases, and 8 bases lay outside the gene matches. For the CDR3, the DNA is TGTGCCAGCAGGAGGGCGGGGGAAGGGCAGTACTTC. Protein sequence: CASRRAGEGQYF.

The CDR3 sequence is CASRKDNRGYTF. CDR3 nucleotide sequence: TGTGCCAGTAGAAAAGATAACAGAGGCTACACCTTC. The chain employs TRBV19 and TRBJ1-2; D not certain. Germline assignment: CDR1 LNHDA and CDR2 SQIVND (reference sequence). Trimming pared 6 bases from V and 8 bases from J, leaving 13 bases between. There are 12 residues in the CDR3.

The V call is TRBV29-1, the J call TRBJ1-1; TRBD1 matches 8 bases. The CDR3 consists of 12 residues. The germline V gene encodes CDR1 SQVTM and CDR2 ANQGSEA. The V segment lost 3 bases and the J segment 11 bases; nucleotides outside the gene matches: 8. The CDR3 sequence: CSVEWTGKVAFF. The CDR3 nucleotides are TGCAGCGTTGAGTGGACAGGGAAGGTGGCTTTCTTT.

V and J are TRBV6-1 and TRBJ2-7, with D perhaps being TRBD1 or TRBD2 (6 bases each). V lost 4 bases and J lost 3, with 19 bases in between. This CDR3 is 16 amino acids long. Germline assignment: CDR1 MNHNS and CDR2 SASEGT. The CDR3 DNA follows: TGTGCCAGCAGTGGAAGGGGGGACGGAGGGAACTACGAGCAGTACTTC. Protein product: CASSGRGDGGNYEQYF.